These 28 T cell receptor beta chains originate from one sample sequenced in a study of cytomegalovirus exposure and HLA in healthy donors. The PCR was carried out with 60 Vbeta primers and 13 Jbeta primers. Clones were read by immunoSEQ multiplex PCR, and TCRdb kept only the in-frame ones, dropping some. The sample has 230,000 or so clones; about nine tenths are singletons. Sequenced sample: PBMCs. Every receptor here comes from a girl aged 2-15 years in good health and CMV-seronegative.

This chain joins TRBV5-4 and TRBJ1-1; D may be TRBD1 (5 bases). The CDR3 has 13 amino acids. Trimming stripped 5 bases from V and 0 bases from J, with 8 bases between. CDR1 is SGHNT, CDR2 YYREEE, per germline (reference sequence). The CDR3 region is CASRTTVNTEAFF. The CDR3 DNA sequence: TGTGCCAGCAGAACGACAGTGAACACTGAAGCTTTCTTT.

The chain joins TRBV19 to TRBJ1-3; a weak D match, TRBD1 (6 bases). CDR1 and CDR2 (germline): LNHDA, SQIVND (reference sequence). This CDR3 has 17 amino acids. Trimming removed 7 bases at V and 0 bases at J, with 19 bases between. The CDR3 coding sequence is TGTGCCAGTAAAGGCCGGGACACGCCGGACTCTGGAAACACCATATATTTT. The encoded protein is CASKGRDTPDSGNTIYF.

The chain is built from TRBV6-1 and TRBJ1-2; D possibly corresponds to TRBD1 (5 bases). Trimming took off 6 bases at V and 3 bases at J, with 8 bases between the two ends. This CDR3 contains 12 residues. Germline V gene data show CDR1 as MNHNS and CDR2 as SASEGT. CDR3 protein: CASRSRDYGYTF. The CDR3 nucleotides read TGTGCCAGCAGGAGCAGGGACTATGGCTACACCTTC.

The chain joins TRBV29-1 to TRBJ2-1, with 12 bases lining up with TRBD1. Germline V gene sequence: CDR1 SQVTM, CDR2 ANQGSEA. This CDR3 spans 14 amino acids. J gave up 8 bases and V 6 bases, and 8 bases lay outside the gene matches. CDR3 residues: CSVGPGQGAYEQFF. The CDR3 nucleotides are TGCAGCGTAGGACCGGGACAGGGGGCTTATGAGCAGTTCTTC.

As DNA, the CDR3 is TGTGCCAGCAAAGGAGGAAGGGAGGAAAGGGCCGGGGAGCTGTTTTTT. It codes for CASKGGREERAGELFF. V is TRBV27 and J is TRBJ2-2; a possible D gene is TRBD2 (6 bases). The CDR3 runs 16 residues. Trimming took off 7 bases at V and 6 bases at J, with 21 bases between the two ends. Germline V gene data show CDR1 as MNHEY and CDR2 as SMNVEV (reference sequence).

The chain employs TRBV13 and TRBJ1-5; 11 bases align to TRBD1. The germline V gene encodes CDR1 PRHDT and CDR2 FYEKMQ (reference sequence). After removal of 5 bases from V and 5 bases from J, the junction contained 8 bases not matched to a gene. There are 16 residues in the CDR3. In DNA form, the CDR3 reads TGTGCCAGCAGCCTCGGGACAGGGGGACTCGATCAGCCCCAGCATTTT. This sequence encodes CASSLGTGGLDQPQHF. The whole variable domain, filled in from reference TRBV13 and TRBJ1-5, reads AAGVIQSPRHLIKEKRETATLKCYPIPRHDTVYWYQQGPGQDPQFLISFYEKMQSDKGSIPDRFSAQQFSDYHSELNMSSLELGDSALYFCASSLGTGGLDQPQHFGDGTRLSIL.

This chain uses TRBV19 with TRBJ2-7; TRBD1 matches at 8 bases. J was trimmed by 3 bases and V by 5 bases; bases with no gene match: 6. Germline V gene data show CDR1 as LNHDA and CDR2 as SQIVND (reference sequence). CDR3 length: 14 amino acids. This CDR3 reads CASSADRGGYEQYF. The CDR3 DNA follows: TGTGCCAGTAGTGCCGACAGGGGAGGCTACGAGCAGTACTTC.

The chain carries TRBV6-1 and TRBJ2-5, with 8 bases identical to TRBD1. The DNA end is a closer match to TRBJ2-7, so the J assignment may be wrong. Looked up from germline, CDR1 is MNHNS and CDR2 is SASEGT. This CDR3 is built from 13 residues. The CDR3 sequence is CAGRTGFGDEQYF. Here the CDR3 DNA reads TGTGCCGGTCGGACAGGGTTCGGAGACGAGCAGTACTTC.

The V call is TRBV14, the J call TRBJ2-3, with D perhaps matching TRBD1 (6 bases). The CDR3 consists of 15 residues. Trimming left V 4 bases short and J 6 bases short, with 17 bases between. In germline, CDR1 is SGHDN, CDR2 FVKESK. The CDR3 spells CASSRWGQGMDTQYF. CDR3 DNA: TGTGCCAGCAGCCGTTGGGGGCAGGGTATGGATACGCAGTATTTT.

This clone was counted a single time. The chain carries TRBV18 and TRBJ1-1; D perhaps matches TRBD1 (5 bases). Trimming removed 4 bases from V and 1 base from J, with 13 bases in between. Germline loops: CDR1 KGHSH, CDR2 LQKENI. This CDR3 has 15 amino acids. CDR3 protein: CASSREDSRNTEAFF. CDR3 bases: TGTGCCAGCTCACGGGAAGACAGCCGGAACACTGAAGCTTTCTTT.

The V call is TRBV6-1, the J call TRBJ1-1; a possible D gene is TRBD1 (6 bases). This CDR3 has 12 amino acids. CDR1 and CDR2 from the germline V gene are MNHNS and SASEGT. V lost 5 bases and J lost 11, with 15 bases in between. The CDR3 protein is CASSWEGDRAFF. The DNA of the CDR3 is TGTGCCAGCAGTTGGGAGGGGGATAGGGCTTTCTTT.

This chain joins TRBV5-5 and TRBJ1-5, with TRBD1 matching over 7 bases. Germline-derived CDR1 and CDR2 are SGHKS and YYEKEE (reference sequence). CDR3 length: 15 amino acids. Germline trimming cut 0 bases from V and 3 bases from J; bases unmatched to any gene: 3. The CDR3, as DNA: TGTGCCAGCAGCTTGGGACAGGGTTTCAATCAGCCCCAGCATTTT. Its protein is CASSLGQGFNQPQHF.

CDR3: CASSPTRGGTYGYTF. The CDR3 nucleotides are TGTGCCAGCAGCCCAACCCGGGGGGGTACCTATGGCTACACCTTC. J is TRBJ1-2 and V is TRBV9; D possibly corresponds to TRBD1 (5 bases). Germline V lookup: CDR1 SGDLS, CDR2 YYNGEE. Trimming left V 4 bases short and J 4 bases short, with 17 bases between. The CDR3 covers 15 residues.

The chain combines TRBV5-6 with TRBJ1-4; 9 positions agree with TRBD1. The CDR3 contains 13 residues. Germline lookup yields CDR1 SGHDT and CDR2 YYEEEE. The J segment lost 10 bases and the V segment lost 4 bases, leaving 5 bases of the junction unmatched. The chain's CDR3 is CASSPRGQGKLFF. Written as DNA, the CDR3 is TGTGCCAGCAGCCCCCGGGGACAGGGAAAACTGTTTTTT.

CDR3 in DNA: TGTGCCAGTGCCCTCTCGGGTACGGGACAGCCCCAGCATTTT. Translation: CASALSGTGQPQHF. The rearrangement links TRBV19 to TRBJ1-5, with D hard to call. V shed 8 bases and J shed 7 bases, with 18 bases lying between them. The CDR3 consists of 14 residues. Germline V gene lookup returns CDR1 LNHDA and CDR2 SQIVND (reference sequence).

Note on this clone: The same CDR3 can be traced to other DNA sequences in this sample. The chain combines TRBV18 with TRBJ2-1; 9 bases agree with TRBD1. Germline lookup yields CDR1 KGHSH and CDR2 LQKENI. Germline trimming cut 3 bases from V and 6 bases from J; bases unmatched to any gene: 0. The CDR3 is 13 amino acids. The CDR3 bases are TGTGCCAGCTCACCGACAGGGGGCAATGAGCAGTTCTTC. Protein product: CASSPTGGNEQFF.

The chain uses TRBV5-1 and TRBJ2-1; 11 nucleotides agree with TRBD2. This CDR3 is 18 amino acids long. V shed 4 bases and J 7 bases; nucleotides not matched to a gene: 16. Germline V lookup: CDR1 SGHRS, CDR2 YFSETQ. The CDR3 reads CASSLLTSGSSVGNEQFF. CDR3 bases: TGCGCCAGCAGCCTACTTACTAGCGGGAGTTCCGTCGGGAATGAGCAGTTCTTC.

The V gene is TRBV28, the J gene TRBJ2-2, with D unresolved. The germline V gene encodes CDR1 MDHEN and CDR2 SYDVKM. The CDR3 contains 13 residues. V was trimmed by 2 bases and J by 1 base, leaving 2 bases between them. This CDR3 reads CASSLLNTGELFF. CDR3 coding DNA: TGTGCCAGCAGTTTACTGAACACCGGGGAGCTGTTTTTT. The variable domain in full, with the rest retrieved from reference TRBV28 and TRBJ2-2, is DVKVTQSSRYLVKRTGEKVFLECVQDMDHENMFWYRQDPGLGLRLIYFSYDVKMKEKGDIPEGYSVSREKKERFSLILESASTNQTSMYLCASSLLNTGELFFGEGSRLTVL.

V is TRBV9 and J is TRBJ1-1; D uncertain. Germline-derived CDR1 and CDR2 are SGDLS and YYNGEE. With 0 bases removed from V and 2 bases from J, the gap between germline ends came to 17 bases. The CDR3 spans 17 residues. This chain's CDR3 is CASSVVRGQPLNTEAFF. The CDR3 nucleotides are TGTGCCAGCAGCGTAGTAAGAGGCCAGCCATTAAACACTGAAGCTTTCTTT.

The rearrangement uses TRBV19 and TRBJ2-2, with D maybe TRBD2 (6 bases). Deletions cut 5 bases from V and 4 bases from J, with 17 bases between. This CDR3 has 16 amino acids. Germline CDR1 is LNHDA and CDR2 is SQIVND (reference sequence). The CDR3 DNA follows: TGTGCCAGTAGTTCCACCGGAGGGCCCGGCACCGGGGAGCTGTTTTTT. Translation gives CASSSTGGPGTGELFF.

CDR3 nucleotide sequence: TGTGCCAGCAGCGCCGGGACAGCCCCTTACAATGAGCAGTTCTTC. Translation gives CASSAGTAPYNEQFF. The V call is TRBV6-1, the J call TRBJ2-1, with 7 nucleotides matching TRBD1. Per the germline V gene, CDR1 is MNHNS and CDR2 is SASEGT. The CDR3 length is 15 residues. V was clipped by 6 bases and J by 4 bases; unmatched bases: 9.

This chain joins TRBV6-6 and TRBJ2-1; 10 nucleotides line up with TRBD2. V lost 6 bases, J lost 4 bases, and 9 bases stayed unmatched. CDR1 and CDR2 from the germline V gene are MNHNY and SVGAGI (reference sequence). The CDR3 sequence is 16 residues long. The CDR3 spells CASSWETSGKYNEQFF. The CDR3 nucleotides are TGTGCCAGCAGCTGGGAAACTAGCGGGAAATACAATGAGCAGTTCTTC.

V and J are TRBV19 and TRBJ2-7; no reliable D call. V dropped 4 bases and J dropped 2 bases, with 6 bases sitting between them. CDR3 size: 12 residues. The germline V gene has CDR1 LNHDA and CDR2 SQIVND (reference sequence). This CDR3 is CASSKTAYEQYF. The CDR3 DNA reads as TGTGCCAGTAGTAAGACTGCCTACGAGCAGTACTTC.

This clone came up once. The chain carries TRBV10-3 and TRBJ2-3; the D is unclear. Germline lookup yields CDR1 ENHRY and CDR2 SYGVKD. The V and J ends lost 3 bases and 3 bases respectively, with 10 bases between them. This CDR3 is 14 amino acids long. CDR3 DNA: TGTGCCATCAGTGAAAGCGAACTAACAGATACGCAGTATTTT. This encodes CAISESELTDTQYF.

The chain combines TRBV10-3 with TRBJ1-2; 8 bases agree with TRBD1. The CDR3 extends over 17 amino acids. From germline, CDR1 is ENHRY and CDR2 SYGVKD. The ends lost 0 bases at V and 4 bases at J; junction bases unmatched: 10. For the CDR3, the DNA is TGTGCCATCAGTGAGTCGACCACAGGGGGTTCTCCCTATGGCTACACCTTC. Its translation is CAISESTTGGSPYGYTF.

The chain has TRBV29-1 and TRBJ2-5; 8 bases match TRBD2. CDR1 and CDR2 (germline): SQVTM, ANQGSEA. V lost 4 bases to trimming and J lost 6 bases; unmatched junction nucleotides: 4. The CDR3 extends over 12 amino acids. Written as DNA, the CDR3 is TGCAGCGTTGCGGGAGGGCCGAAGACCCAGTACTTC. Residues: CSVAGGPKTQYF.

This clone was detected only once. V and J are TRBV27 and TRBJ1-5; tentatively, D is TRBD1 (5 bases). The CDR3 has 15 residues. V lost 0 bases, J lost 3 bases, and 9 bases lay in between. Germline-derived CDR1 and CDR2 are MNHEY and SMNVEV (reference sequence). The CDR3 DNA reads as TGTGCCAGCAGTTTATCAGGGGTTGCCAATCAGCCCCAGCATTTT. The encoded protein is CASSLSGVANQPQHF.

The genes are TRBV18 and TRBJ1-4; 7 positions match TRBD1. This CDR3 spans 14 amino acids. Germline V gives CDR1 KGHSH, CDR2 LQKENI. The ends lost 3 bases at V and 4 bases at J; junction bases unmatched: 2. CDR3 residues: CASSPDRVNEKLFF. CDR3 nucleotides: TGTGCCAGCTCACCCGACAGGGTTAATGAAAAACTGTTTTTT.